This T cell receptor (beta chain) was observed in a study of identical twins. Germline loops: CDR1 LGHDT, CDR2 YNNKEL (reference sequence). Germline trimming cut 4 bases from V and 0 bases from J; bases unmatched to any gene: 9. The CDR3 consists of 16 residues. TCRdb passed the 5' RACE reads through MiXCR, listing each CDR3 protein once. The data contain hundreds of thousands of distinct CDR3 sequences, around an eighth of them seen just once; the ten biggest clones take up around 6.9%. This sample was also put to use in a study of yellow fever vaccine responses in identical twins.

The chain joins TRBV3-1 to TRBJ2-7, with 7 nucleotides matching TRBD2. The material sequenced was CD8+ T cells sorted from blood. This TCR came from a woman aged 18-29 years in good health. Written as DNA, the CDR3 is TGTGCCAGCAGCCCCTTACTCAGCGGGGCCTCCTACGAGCAGTACTTC. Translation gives CASSPLLSGASYEQYF.